A selection of T cell receptor beta chains follows, all from one sample in a study of cytomegalovirus exposure and HLA in healthy donors. Clones were read by immunoSEQ multiplex PCR, and TCRdb kept only the in-frame ones, dropping some. The sample has 55,000 to 70,000 clones; about 91% are singletons. Sequencing was carried out using PBMCs. The receptors originated from a woman in her twenties or thirties in good health and CMV-seronegative. Both conserved end residues are part of each CDR3. Each record gives: V gene, D gene, J gene, clone size, CDR3 protein, CDR3 DNA. D genes are given only for firm matches. Clone size appears in some rows only: once, few, many, or a class for an expanded clone.

TRBV9	TRBD2	TRBJ2-3	NA	CASSVTPSGGTQYF	TGTGCCAGCAGCGTAACCCCTAGCGGCGGTACGCAGTATTTT
TRBV6-5	TRBD1	TRBJ2-7	NA	CASTPGGQLSYEQYF	TGTGCCAGCACTCCTGGGGGACAGCTATCATACGAGCAGTACTTC
TRBV7-6	NA	TRBJ1-5	NA	CASSLDPVNQPQHF	TGTGCCAGCAGCTTAGATCCAGTCAATCAGCCCCAGCATTTT
TRBV5-1	TRBD1	TRBJ2-1	NA	CASSFPTGYEQFF	TGCGCCAGCAGCTTCCCGACAGGGTATGAGCAGTTCTTC
TRBV19	NA	TRBJ1-4	few	CASTSRGMEKLFF	TGTGCCAGTACCTCCCGGGGGATGGAAAAACTGTTTTTT
TRBV2	NA	TRBJ1-2	few	CASSEALQGESYTF	TGTGCCAGCAGTGAAGCGCTTCAGGGTGAGAGCTACACCTTC
TRBV6-4	TRBD1	TRBJ1-2	NA	CASSAGTGSFDGYTF	TGTGCCAGCAGTGCCGGGACAGGGAGCTTCGATGGCTACACCTTC
TRBV28	NA	TRBJ2-2	NA	CASSSGDDANTGELFF	TGTGCCAGCAGTTCCGGAGATGATGCCAACACCGGGGAGCTGTTTTTT
TRBV30	NA	TRBJ2-3	NA	CAWIRPAGRSTDTQYF	TGTGCCTGGATCCGTCCCGCGGGCCGAAGCACAGATACGCAGTATTTT
TRBV7-2	NA	TRBJ1-5	NA	CASSLVQVNQPQHF	TGTGCCAGCAGCTTAGTACAGGTCAATCAGCCCCAGCATTTT
TRBV7-2	TRBD2	TRBJ2-5	NA	CASNPLAGQETQYF	TGTGCCAGCAACCCTCTAGCGGGACAAGAGACCCAGTACTTC
TRBV19	NA	TRBJ1-2	few	CASSNDRNYGYTF	TGTGCCAGTAGTAACGACAGAAACTATGGCTACACCTTC
TRBV29-1	TRBD1	TRBJ1-2	NA	CSVWTGDYINYGYTF	TGCAGCGTTTGGACAGGCGATTACATCAACTATGGCTACACCTTC
TRBV5-1	NA	TRBJ1-1	NA	CASSLAARASEAFF	TGCGCCAGCAGCTTGGCGGCCAGGGCATCTGAAGCTTTCTTT
TRBV18	TRBD1	TRBJ1-2	NA	CASSRPTGDGYTF	TGTGCCAGCTCACGCCCTACAGGGGATGGCTACACCTTC
TRBV4-3	TRBD2	TRBJ2-2	NA	CASSRDSGRINTGELFF	TGCGCCAGCAGCCGGGATAGCGGGAGAATTAACACCGGGGAGCTGTTTTTT
TRBV19	TRBD1	TRBJ1-1	NA	CASKDRQNTEAFF	TGTGCCAGTAAGGACAGGCAAAACACTGAAGCTTTCTTT
TRBV30	NA	TRBJ2-2	NA	CAWSALGANTGELFF	TGTGCCTGGAGTGCTCTAGGGGCGAACACCGGGGAGCTGTTTTTT
TRBV7-9	NA	TRBJ2-7	NA	CASSQMESSYEQYF	TGTGCCAGCAGCCAAATGGAGAGCTCCTACGAGCAGTACTTC
TRBV2	TRBD1	TRBJ1-3	NA	CASNNRDSERNTIYF	TGTGCCAGCAACAACCGGGACAGCGAGAGAAACACCATATATTTT
TRBV5-3	TRBD2	TRBJ2-5	NA	CARMASGRAPAETQYF	TGTGCCAGAATGGCTAGCGGGAGGGCGCCGGCAGAGACCCAGTACTTC
TRBV6-5	NA	TRBJ1-1	NA	CASRLLSAERTYF	TGTGCCAGCAGATTACTGTCGGCGGAACGTACCTATTTT
TRBV19	NA	TRBJ2-1	few	CASSTATRNNPYEQFF	TGTGCCAGTAGTACGGCGACTAGAAACAACCCTTATGAGCAGTTCTTC
TRBV5-1	TRBD2	TRBJ2-1	NA	CASSPLAGEAYNEQFF	TGCGCCAGCAGCCCTCTAGCGGGAGAGGCCTACAATGAGCAGTTCTTC
TRBV7-9	NA	TRBJ1-3	NA	CASSRDFSGRGNTIYF	TGTGCCAGCAGTCGGGACTTCTCCGGGAGGGGAAACACCATATATTTT
TRBV7-5	NA	TRBJ2-1	NA	CVRIGTPSSYNEQFF	TGTGTCAGAATTGGGACTCCCAGCTCCTACAATGAGCAGTTCTTC
TRBV7-9	NA	TRBJ1-1	NA	CASSPSGGDDTEAFF	TGTGCCAGCAGCCCGTCGGGGGGGGACGACACTGAAGCTTTCTTT
TRBV4-1	NA	TRBJ1-4	once	CASSQVRGEKLFF	TGCGCCAGCAGCCAAGTCAGGGGTGAAAAACTGTTTTTT
TRBV18	TRBD2	TRBJ2-1	NA	CASSPLAGGPMDEQFF	TGTGCCAGCTCACCACTGGCGGGAGGGCCCATGGATGAGCAGTTCTTC
TRBV6-1	TRBD2	TRBJ2-7	NA	CATGTSGIYYEQYF	TGTGCCACCGGGACTAGCGGTATTTACTACGAGCAGTACTTC
TRBV27	TRBD1	TRBJ2-7	once	CASSPGQGPYEQYF	TGTGCCAGCAGTCCGGGACAGGGGCCCTACGAGCAGTACTTC
TRBV18	TRBD1	TRBJ1-2	NA	CASSPISYIRDRTSYGYTF	TGTGCCAGCTCACCAATAAGTTACATCCGGGACAGGACAAGCTATGGCTACACCTTC
TRBV7-9	TRBD1	TRBJ1-1	NA	CASSLGLRTGDTEAFF	TGTGCCAGCAGCTTAGGACTAAGGACAGGGGACACTGAAGCTTTCTTT
TRBV5-1	TRBD2	TRBJ2-3	NA	CASSIWTSSSDTQYF	TGCGCCAGCAGCATATGGACTAGCTCCTCAGATACGCAGTATTTT
TRBV13	TRBD1	TRBJ2-7	NA	CASSTGQGSYEQYF	TGTGCCAGCAGCACGGGACAGGGCTCCTACGAGCAGTACTTC
TRBV5-4	TRBD1	TRBJ1-5	NA	CASSFRDRVFNQPQHF	TGTGCCAGCAGCTTCCGGGACAGGGTCTTCAATCAGCCCCAGCATTTT
TRBV27	NA	TRBJ2-7	NA	CASSLGGKVRDEQYF	TGTGCCAGCAGTTTAGGAGGGAAGGTTCGTGACGAGCAGTACTTC
TRBV30	TRBD1	TRBJ2-7	NA	CAWSGVFRTGVLVQYF	TGTGCCTGGAGCGGGGTGTTTAGGACAGGGGTTTTAGTGCAGTACTTC
TRBV7-2	NA	TRBJ1-1	once	CASSLAAGVTEAFF	TGTGCCAGCAGCTTAGCTGCAGGGGTCACTGAAGCTTTCTTT
TRBV7-9	NA	TRBJ2-1	NA	CASSPTGNEQFF	TGTGCCAGCAGCCCGACAGGCAATGAGCAGTTCTTC
TRBV4-1	NA	TRBJ2-3	NA	CASSQEAITDTQYF	TGCGCCAGCAGCCAAGAAGCCATTACAGATACGCAGTATTTT
TRBV7-8	NA	TRBJ2-7	NA	CASSLTRGVLDEQYF	TGTGCCAGCAGCTTAACCAGGGGCGTTTTAGACGAGCAGTACTTC
TRBV28	TRBD2	TRBJ2-7	NA	CASSPLAVAYEQYF	TGTGCCAGCAGTCCACTAGCGGTAGCCTACGAGCAGTACTTC
TRBV28	NA	TRBJ1-2	NA	CASSKDSNYGYTF	TGTGCCAGCAGCAAAGACAGCAACTATGGCTACACCTTC
TRBV28	TRBD1	TRBJ1-2	NA	CASSLSAQAGGRGYTF	TGTGCCAGCAGTTTATCCGCCCAAGCAGGGGGTCGGGGCTACACCTTC
TRBV13	TRBD1	TRBJ2-3	NA	CASSVGTGGTDTQYF	TGTGCCAGCAGCGTGGGCACAGGGGGCACAGATACGCAGTATTTT
TRBV5-6	TRBD2	TRBJ2-3	NA	CASSFRKGGSLTDTQYF	TGTGCCAGCAGCTTCAGGAAGGGCGGGAGTTTGACAGATACGCAGTATTTT
TRBV5-1	NA	TRBJ1-2	NA	CASREGNGYTF	TGCGCCAGCAGGGAGGGAAATGGCTACACCTTC
TRBV5-1	NA	TRBJ2-3	NA	CASSLAGRAGLDTQYF	TGCGCCAGCAGCTTGGCCGGGCGGGCCGGGTTAGATACGCAGTATTTT